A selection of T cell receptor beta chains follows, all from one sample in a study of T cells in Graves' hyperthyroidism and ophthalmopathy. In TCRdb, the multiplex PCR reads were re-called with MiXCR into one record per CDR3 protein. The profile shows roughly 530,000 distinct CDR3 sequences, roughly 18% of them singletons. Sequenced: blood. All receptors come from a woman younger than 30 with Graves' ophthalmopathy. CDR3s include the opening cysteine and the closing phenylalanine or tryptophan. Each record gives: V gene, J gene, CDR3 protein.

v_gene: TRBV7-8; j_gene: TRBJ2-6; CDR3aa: CASRLGLAGANVLTF
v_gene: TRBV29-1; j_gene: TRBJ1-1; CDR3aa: CSVPGPGVEAFF
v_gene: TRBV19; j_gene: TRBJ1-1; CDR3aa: CASSNGAGNTEAFF
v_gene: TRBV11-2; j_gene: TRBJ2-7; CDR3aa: CASSKPGAVAHEQYF
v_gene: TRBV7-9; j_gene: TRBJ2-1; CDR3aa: CASSLGGSREERVDNEQFF
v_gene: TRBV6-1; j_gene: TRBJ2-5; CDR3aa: CASSRTSRQETQYF
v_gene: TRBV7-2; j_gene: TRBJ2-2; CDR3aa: CASSQVWLLVGDQNTGELFF
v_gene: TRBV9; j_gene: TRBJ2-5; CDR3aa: CASSVGGLRETQYF
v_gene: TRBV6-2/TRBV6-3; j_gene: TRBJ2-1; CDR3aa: CASRELAGPYNEQFF
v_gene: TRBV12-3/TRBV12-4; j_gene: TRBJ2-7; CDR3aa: CASSPGRGTSGDEQYF
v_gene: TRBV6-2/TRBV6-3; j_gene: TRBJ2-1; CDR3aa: CASRLQATGYNERFF
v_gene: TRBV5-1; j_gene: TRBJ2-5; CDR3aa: CATRRDFQETQYF
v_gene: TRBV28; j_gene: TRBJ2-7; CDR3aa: CASSRGYTYEQYF
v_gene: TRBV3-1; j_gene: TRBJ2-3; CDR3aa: CASSQGDRGSTDTQYF
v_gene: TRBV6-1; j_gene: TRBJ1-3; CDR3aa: CASSLQGTGNTIYF
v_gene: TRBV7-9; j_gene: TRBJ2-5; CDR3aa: CASSRNRGHETQYF
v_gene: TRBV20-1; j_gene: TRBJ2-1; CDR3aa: CSATPSSNEQFF
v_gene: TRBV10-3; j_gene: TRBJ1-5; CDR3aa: CAISEGGRNQPQHF
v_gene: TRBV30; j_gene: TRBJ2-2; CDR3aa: CAWSVLRSANTGELFF
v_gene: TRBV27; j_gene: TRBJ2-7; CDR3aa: CASSFRDRHYEQYF
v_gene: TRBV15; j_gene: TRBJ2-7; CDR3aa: CATSRDPESSYEQYF
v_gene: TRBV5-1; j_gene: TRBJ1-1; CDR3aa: CASSLSGGDTEAFF
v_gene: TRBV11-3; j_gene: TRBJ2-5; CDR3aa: CASSEGGVRETQYF
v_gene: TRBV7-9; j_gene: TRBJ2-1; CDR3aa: CASSVPPGLADYNEQFF